The sample holds many counts of the clone carrying this TCR beta chain. RNA transcripts served as the template for amplifying TCR beta CDR3 regions. HTBI primers were used for first-round RT-PCR of the TCR CDR3. TCRdb processed the multiplex PCR reads anew with MiXCR; each CDR3 protein has one entry. The sample consists of about 480,000 distinct CDR3 sequences, approximately 15% of them appearing once. This specimen comes from a study of T cells in Graves' hyperthyroidism and ophthalmopathy. Sequencing used blood. The receptor's source is a woman aged 18-30 years with Graves' hyperthyroidism.

The CDR3, as DNA: TGTGCCAGCAGCACACTTAGAACCGGGGAGCTGTTTTTT. Its translation: CASSTLRTGELFF. The rearrangement uses TRBV11-2 and TRBJ2-2; no firm D call. The germline V gene has CDR1 SGHAT and CDR2 FQNNGV. The CDR3 has 13 residues. The germline V and J ends were trimmed by 5 bases and 5 bases, with 9 bases remaining between them.